This T cell receptor beta chain was sequenced in a study of breast tumors, draining lymph nodes, adjacent tissues. TCRdb processed the multiplex PCR reads anew with MiXCR; each CDR3 protein has one entry. Of around 250,000 distinct CDR3 sequences in the sample, 30% to 35% were seen once. With regard to this clonotype: Its cognate antigen is unknown.

Samples came from axillary lymph nodes draining the breast cancer. Study-level findings and limits: Compared with lymph nodes, tumors were less diverse; compared with nontumor tissue, more.

The sample consisted of axillary lymph node tissue. The TCR sequence derives from a female donor with breast cancer. Some clones in this sample may be carry-over from other donors' samples.

The CDR3 coding sequence is TGTGCCAGTAGAACCGGGACAGGGACCCCACCCCTCCACTTT. It codes for CASRTGTGTPPLHF. The rearrangement links TRBV15 to TRBJ1-6; 9 bases align to TRBD1. Germline CDR1 LNHNV, CDR2 YYDKDF (reference sequence). With V trimmed by 10 bases and J by 11 bases, 12 bases remained unmatched. This CDR3 comprises 14 residues.